These 8 T cell receptor beta chains came from one sample sequenced in a study of T cells in Graves' hyperthyroidism and ophthalmopathy. The CDR3 regions of TCR beta were amplified from RNA transcripts. The HTBI set primed first-round TCR CDR3 RT-PCR. Each CDR3 protein is one row after TCRdb ran MiXCR on the multiplex PCR reads. Found here are approximately 320,000 distinct CDR3 sequences, roughly 15% of them singletons; the top ten hold 33%. Sequencing was done on a sample of blood. Every receptor here comes from a man aged 25 to 45 with Graves' hyperthyroidism.

Ten or more counts support this clonotype. This chain connects TRBV4-1 to TRBJ1-1; 8 nucleotides agree with TRBD1. The CDR3 consists of 15 residues. The junction had 4 bases not matched to a gene; V was cut back by 0 bases and J by 4 bases. Per germline, CDR1 MGHRA and CDR2 YSYEKL. The CDR3 reads CASSQDPTGGTEAFF. CDR3 in DNA: TGCGCCAGCAGCCAAGACCCCACAGGGGGCACTGAAGCTTTCTTT.

The table lists this clonotype with a few counts. The chain recombines TRBV10-3 with TRBJ2-7; D is uncertain. From germline, CDR1 is ENHRY and CDR2 SYGVKD. The ends were cut back, 2 bases at V and 4 bases at J, with 6 bases in the middle. This CDR3 spans 12 amino acids. The CDR3 region is CAISEIRYEQYF. For the CDR3, the DNA is TGTGCCATCAGTGAGATACGGTACGAGCAGTACTTC.

This clonotype was seen repeatedly, ten times or more. The V gene is TRBV5-1, the J gene TRBJ2-1, with 7 bases lining up with TRBD1. V trimming: 4 bases; J trimming: 7 bases; junction bases outside the gene matches: 14. This CDR3 contains 16 residues. Germline assignment: CDR1 SGHRS and CDR2 YFSETQ. CDR3 in DNA: TGCGCCAGCAGCGTATCAGGGACAGCCAACCTAAATGAGCAGTTCTTC. Protein sequence: CASSVSGTANLNEQFF.

Many counts were recorded for this clonotype. The chain joins TRBV5-6 to TRBJ2-1, with D hard to call. CDR1 and CDR2 from the germline V gene are SGHDT and YYEEEE. The CDR3 contains 15 residues. V lost 0 bases and J lost 2, with 9 bases in between. CDR3 in amino acids: CASSLGPITYNEQFF. CDR3 nucleotide sequence: TGTGCCAGCAGCTTGGGCCCGATAACCTACAATGAGCAGTTCTTC.

V is TRBV5-1 and J is TRBJ2-6, with TRBD1 matching 9 bases. Germline V CDR1 and CDR2: SGHRS, YFSETQ. The junction had 4 bases not matched to a gene; V was cut back by 4 bases and J by 2 bases. CDR3 length: 16 residues. The CDR3 reads CASSEQGAAGANVLTF. CDR3 bases: TGCGCCAGCAGCGAACAGGGGGCTGCTGGGGCCAACGTCCTGACTTTC.

This clonotype has more than one count but fewer than ten. The rearrangement uses TRBV2 and TRBJ1-3, with D uncertain. CDR1 and CDR2 from the germline V gene are SNHLY and FYNNEI. V lost 7 bases, J lost 8 bases, and 18 bases lay in between. This CDR3 spans 14 amino acids. The CDR3 DNA reads as TGTGCCAGCACGCCCACACGGGCCGGTGACACCATATATTTT. The encoded protein is CASTPTRAGDTIYF.

The J gene is TRBJ1-5, the V gene TRBV5-6; weak D call: TRBD1 (5 bases). Trimming took off 1 base at V and 7 bases at J, with 9 bases between the two ends. This CDR3 contains 13 residues. Germline V gene data show CDR1 as SGHDT and CDR2 as YYEEEE. CDR3 loop: CASSLRGRQPQHF. The CDR3 nucleotides read TGTGCCAGCAGCTTGAGGGGTCGGCAGCCCCAGCATTTT.

This clonotype has at least ten counts. The chain uses TRBV30 and TRBJ2-1, with TRBD1 matching over 10 bases. The V gene's germline CDR1 is GTSNPN and CDR2 SVGIG (reference sequence). Trimming took 7 bases from V and 3 from J; bases not matched to a gene: 18. The CDR3 has 18 residues. The CDR3: CASKSGTGDSPFYNEQFF. The DNA for the CDR3 is TGTGCCTCTAAATCCGGGACAGGGGATTCCCCATTCTACAATGAGCAGTTCTTC.